This TCR beta chain was obtained from a study of graft-versus-host responses after intestinal transplantation. V was shortened by 0 bases and J by 2 bases, with 9 bases between the two germline ends. This CDR3 has 15 residues. Germline values: CDR1 SGHRS, CDR2 YFSETQ. The study, taken as a whole, reports: In recipient marrow, GvH clones were found, and some appeared first in ileum or blood.

Clones were sequenced by immunoSEQ multiplex PCR, and TCRdb holds only the in-frame ones, with some missing. The sample holds around 130,000 clones; about 92% are singletons and the top ten take over 0.15%. As for this clone: The antigen is unknown.

This specimen was unstimulated CD4+ T cells sorted from spleen or lymph node cells, taken before intestinal transplant. This chain connects TRBV5-1 to TRBJ1-3; D remains ambiguous. The source of this sequence is a human donor who received an intestinal transplant. As DNA, the CDR3 is TGCGCCAGCAGCTTGGCCGGACTGGCTGGAAACACCATATATTTT. Translating it yields CASSLAGLAGNTIYF. Filled out from reference TRBV5-1 and TRBJ1-3, the complete variable domain reads KAGVTQTPRYLIKTRGQQVTLSCSPISGHRSVSWYQQTPGQGLQFLFEYFSETQRNKGNFPGRFSGRQFSNSRSEMNVSTLELGDSALYLCASSLAGLAGNTIYFGEGSWLTVV.